The source of this TCR beta chain is a study of control samples from healthy donors and cancer patients. The CDR3 extends over 15 amino acids. V lost 1 base to trimming and J lost 0 bases, with 10 bases between them. Germline V gene sequence: CDR1 SQVTM, CDR2 ANQGSEA. Libraries were prepared by immunoSEQ multiplex PCR; TCRdb keeps only in-frame clonotypes and omits some of them. There are 100,000 to 150,000 clones in the sample; about 90% occur only once, and around 1.8% lies in the top ten. This clonotype was obtained from a man younger than 35 in good health. The V gene is TRBV29-1, the J gene TRBJ2-1; TRBD1 is a possible D gene (6 bases). The sample was blood. The CDR3 DNA reads TGCAGCGTTGAAGGTGCGGACAGCTCCTACAATGAGCAGTTCTTC. It yields the protein CSVEGADSSYNEQFF.